The 21 T cell receptor beta chains reported below all come from one sample, sequenced in a study of cytomegalovirus exposure and HLA in healthy donors. The PCR made use of 60 Vbeta and 13 Jbeta primers. Profiled with immunoSEQ multiplex PCR; TCRdb holds only in-frame clones, not every one. The sample yields about 140,000 clones, approximately 80% seen once. The sequenced material came from PBMCs. These receptors all stem from a male donor in good health and CMV-seronegative.

This clone was counted between two and nine times. The chain joins TRBV6-5 to TRBJ1-3; TRBD1 aligns across 7 bases. V lost 0 bases, J lost 2 bases, and 1 base stayed unmatched. The germline V gene has CDR1 MNHEY and CDR2 SVGAGI. The CDR3 has 15 residues. The CDR3 DNA reads TGTGCCAGCAGTTACTCAGGGGGCGCTGGAAACACCATATATTTT. Encoded protein: CASSYSGGAGNTIYF.

This clone was detected only a few times. The gene calls are TRBV18 and TRBJ1-2; 7 bases align to TRBD1. This CDR3 spans 13 amino acids. Germline lookup yields CDR1 KGHSH and CDR2 LQKENI. The ends lost 1 base at V and 8 bases at J; junction bases unmatched: 4. The CDR3 protein is CASSPQGAQGYTF. DNA of the CDR3: TGTGCCAGCTCACCACAGGGGGCGCAAGGCTACACCTTC.

The rearrangement uses TRBV5-1 and TRBJ1-2; no clear D. Germline-derived CDR1 and CDR2 are SGHRS and YFSETQ. The CDR3 contains 12 residues. The V gene lost 3 bases and the J gene lost 8 bases, with 11 bases spanning the gap. The CDR3 here is CASSSVGEGYTF. The DNA of the CDR3 is TGCGCCAGCAGCTCCGTGGGCGAAGGCTACACCTTC.

This sequence joins TRBV30 and TRBJ1-5, with D unclear. V was pared by 1 base and J by 9 bases, with 7 bases between. The CDR3 spans 11 residues. Germline loops: CDR1 GTSNPN, CDR2 SVGIG (reference sequence). In DNA form, the CDR3 reads TGTGCCTGGAGTGCTAGTGGGCCCCAGCATTTT. Translated: CAWSASGPQHF.

This clone was counted a single time. V and J are TRBV6-6 and TRBJ1-2; tentatively, D is TRBD1 (6 bases). V lost 5 bases to trimming and J lost 5 bases, with 12 bases between them. CDR1 MNHNY and CDR2 SVGAGI come from the germline V gene (reference sequence). The CDR3 covers 13 residues. CDR3 sequence reads: CASSPTGKYGYTF. CDR3 coding DNA: TGTGCCAGCAGTCCAACAGGGAAATATGGCTACACCTTC.

This clone was seen only a few times. The gene calls are TRBV13 and TRBJ1-5; tentatively, D is TRBD1 (5 bases). This CDR3 has 13 amino acids. Germline loops: CDR1 PRHDT, CDR2 FYEKMQ (reference sequence). V lost 5 bases and J lost 4, with 9 bases in between. CDR3 nucleotides: TGTGCCAGCAGCCGGGGGATTAATCAGCCCCAGCATTTT. It specifies CASSRGINQPQHF. Together with reference TRBV13 and TRBJ1-5, the CDR3 gives the full variable domain: AAGVIQSPRHLIKEKRETATLKCYPIPRHDTVYWYQQGPGQDPQFLISFYEKMQSDKGSIPDRFSAQQFSDYHSELNMSSLELGDSALYFCASSRGINQPQHFGDGTRLSIL.

A few counts support this clone. CDR3 DNA sequence: TGTGCCATCAATCCACAGGGGGGTCGGAACTATGGCTACACCTTC. Its protein product is CAINPQGGRNYGYTF. This sequence joins TRBV10-3 and TRBJ1-2; 8 bases are shared with TRBD1. V was pared by 7 bases and J by 2 bases, with 9 bases of the junction left unmatched. The CDR3 has 15 amino acids. The germline gives CDR1 ENHRY, CDR2 SYGVKD.

The chain employs TRBV29-1 and TRBJ1-2; D may be TRBD1 (5 bases). The germline V gene has CDR1 SQVTM and CDR2 ANQGSEA. CDR3 length: 14 residues. Between the trimmed V and J ends, which lost 4 bases and 0 bases, there was a span of 12 bases. The chain's CDR3 is CSVARGTANYGYTF. CDR3 nucleotides: TGCAGCGTTGCTCGCGGGACGGCTAACTATGGCTACACCTTC.

This chain connects TRBV5-1 to TRBJ2-7; 7 bases agree with TRBD1. Germline V lookup: CDR1 SGHRS, CDR2 YFSETQ. There are 15 residues in the CDR3. V gave up 0 bases and J gave up 4 bases; unmatched junction bases: 7. DNA of the CDR3: TGCGCCAGCAGCTTGGCCGGGACAGAAATTTACGAGCAGTACTTC. It yields the protein CASSLAGTEIYEQYF.

The chain carries TRBV4-3 and TRBJ1-2; D may be TRBD1 (6 bases). This CDR3 has 15 residues. The V and J ends lost 5 bases and 4 bases respectively, with 17 bases between them. In germline, CDR1 is LGHNA, CDR2 YSLEER. CDR3 residues: CASSGQGGAGYGYTF. The CDR3 DNA reads TGCGCCAGCAGCGGTCAAGGGGGTGCTGGCTATGGCTACACCTTC.

The V gene is TRBV5-1, the J gene TRBJ2-5; 8 bases map to TRBD1. V lost 7 bases and J lost 2; bases outside the gene matches: 4. The germline V gene encodes CDR1 SGHRS and CDR2 YFSETQ. This CDR3 contains 13 residues. The CDR3 loop is CASSGQGQETQYF. The CDR3 nucleotides read TGCGCCAGCTCCGGACAGGGACAAGAGACCCAGTACTTC.

The chain combines TRBV7-2 with TRBJ2-2, with D uncertain. This CDR3 is 15 amino acids long. Germline CDR1 is SGHTA and CDR2 is FQGNSA. Between the trimmed V and J ends, which lost 2 bases and 5 bases, there was a span of 12 bases. The chain's CDR3 is CASSLFFYRTGELFF. The CDR3 nucleotides read TGTGCCAGCAGCTTATTTTTTTACCGGACCGGGGAGCTGTTTTTT.

This CDR3 is CSVDEAGAEENTEAFF. DNA for the CDR3: TGCAGCGTTGATGAGGCAGGGGCGGAAGAGAACACTGAAGCTTTCTTT. The chain joins TRBV29-1 to TRBJ1-1, with a possible D match to TRBD1 (6 bases). The germline gives CDR1 SQVTM, CDR2 ANQGSEA. The V and J ends lost 3 bases and 1 base respectively, with 18 bases between them. CDR3 length equals 16 residues.

This clone was observed a handful of times. The chain couples TRBV7-2 to TRBJ2-2; TRBD2 is a possible D gene (5 bases). Trimming removed 1 base from V and 4 bases from J, with 7 bases in between. Germline CDR1 is SGHTA and CDR2 is FQGNSA. The CDR3 has 14 residues. The CDR3 reads CASSLEGGTGELFF. CDR3 DNA: TGTGCCAGCAGCTTAGAAGGAGGCACCGGGGAGCTGTTTTTT.

Only a few counts were recorded for this clone. The gene calls are TRBV9 and TRBJ1-3, with D unresolved. V was clipped by 3 bases and J by 0 bases, with 4 bases between them. This CDR3 is built from 13 residues. Germline V CDR1 and CDR2: SGDLS, YYNGEE. The CDR3 DNA sequence: TGTGCCAGCAGCGACAGCTCTGGAAACACCATATATTTT. Its protein is CASSDSSGNTIYF.

V and J are TRBV6-5 and TRBJ1-1; tentatively, D is TRBD1 (5 bases). The CDR3 loop spans 16 amino acids. The V gene's germline CDR1 is MNHEY and CDR2 SVGAGI. Trimming shortened V by 2 bases and J by 1 base, and 14 bases separated the two germline ends. CDR3 region: CASSYPIWGGNTEAFF. The CDR3 DNA is TGTGCCAGCAGTTACCCAATTTGGGGGGGGAACACTGAAGCTTTCTTT.

This clone occurred once. The chain recombines TRBV9 with TRBJ2-3, with a possible D match to TRBD2 (5 bases). CDR1 is SGDLS, CDR2 YYNGEE, per germline. Trimming stripped 3 bases from V and 2 bases from J, with 10 bases between. CDR3 length: 14 amino acids. The CDR3 nucleotides read TGTGCCAGCAGCGCCCTGACTACCACAGATACGCAGTATTTT. It encodes CASSALTTTDTQYF.

V and J are TRBV6-5 and TRBJ2-3; D uncertain. The V end lost 2 bases, the J end lost 1 base, and 10 bases lay between the germline ends. The CDR3 contains 15 residues. The germline gives CDR1 MNHEY, CDR2 SVGAGI. The CDR3 DNA reads as TGTGCCAGCAGTTACGCTCTAGATGGCACAGATACGCAGTATTTT. Amino acid sequence: CASSYALDGTDTQYF.

The rearrangement joins TRBV7-2 to TRBJ2-5, with 11 nucleotides matching TRBD2. CDR1 and CDR2 (germline): SGHTA, FQGNSA. There are 17 residues in the CDR3. The V gene end was trimmed by 4 bases and the J gene end by 6 bases; junction bases not matched to a gene: 13. Written as DNA, the CDR3 is TGTGCCAGCAGCTCGGATCCTAGCGGGGGGTTTGGGAAGACCCAGTACTTC. Its translation is CASSSDPSGGFGKTQYF.

V usage is TRBV5-1 and J usage is TRBJ1-6; D is perhaps TRBD1 (5 bases). Germline values: CDR1 SGHRS, CDR2 YFSETQ. V was pared by 3 bases and J by 10 bases, with 17 bases between. There are 15 residues in the CDR3. The CDR3: CASSSLGTGFSPLHF. CDR3 bases: TGCGCCAGCAGCTCCCTCGGAACAGGTTTCTCACCCCTCCACTTT.

The rearrangement joins TRBV28 to TRBJ1-4; D is undetermined. This CDR3 is 15 amino acids long. Germline V gene data show CDR1 as MDHEN and CDR2 as SYDVKM. V was trimmed by 3 bases and J by 5 bases, leaving 13 bases between them. CDR3 residues: CASSFRRRRNEKLFF. The CDR3 DNA reads TGTGCCAGCAGTTTTCGAAGACGGAGGAATGAAAAACTGTTTTTT.